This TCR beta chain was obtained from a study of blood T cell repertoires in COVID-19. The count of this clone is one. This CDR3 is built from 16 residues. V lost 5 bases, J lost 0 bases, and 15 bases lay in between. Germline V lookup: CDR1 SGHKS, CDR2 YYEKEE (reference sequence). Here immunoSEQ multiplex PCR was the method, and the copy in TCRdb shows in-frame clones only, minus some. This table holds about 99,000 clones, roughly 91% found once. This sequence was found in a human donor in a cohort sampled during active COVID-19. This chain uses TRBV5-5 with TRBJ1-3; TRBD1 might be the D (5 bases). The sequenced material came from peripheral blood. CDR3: CASSNAGPSSGNTIYF. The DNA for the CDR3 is TGTGCCAGCAGTAATGCAGGGCCCAGCTCTGGAAACACCATATATTTT. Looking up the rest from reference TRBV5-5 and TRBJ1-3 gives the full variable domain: DAGVTQSPTHLIKTRGQQVTLRCSPISGHKSVSWYQQVLGQGPQFIFQYYEKEERGRGNFPDRFSARQFPNYSSELNVNALLLGDSALYLCASSNAGPSSGNTIYFGEGSWLTVV.